The T cell receptor (beta chain) under discussion was sequenced for a study of response to subunit inactivated influenza vaccine. From the RT-PCR reads, TCRdb called clonotypes with MiXCR, one entry per CDR3 protein. Of some 550,000 distinct CDR3 sequences listed, under 30% are singletons. This clonotype was detected many times. Between the trimmed V and J ends, which lost 4 bases and 5 bases, there was a span of 10 bases. The CDR3 totals 12 residues. Per the germline V gene, CDR1 is SGHRS and CDR2 is YFSETQ. These data also featured in a second study, about T cells expressing NK-cell markers. Turning to that study: The TCR beta cDNA came from 5'RACE template switching with UMIs. Sorted CD3+CD56+NKG2C+, CD3+CD56+NKG2C- and CD3+CD56-NKG2C+ T-cell subsets were beta-chain profiled. The study sequenced eight donors, seven HCMV-seropositive and one seronegative. CD8+ T cells in roughly six donors included dominant NKG2C+ clonotypes at about 1.0-8%. These clonotypes, the leaders elsewhere, also led the CD3+CD56-NKG2C+ fraction in several donors.

The specimen comprised CD4+ T cells sorted from PBMCs, sampled about 12 days after vaccination. This sequence was found in a man aged 50 to 59 who received an inactivated influenza vaccine. This sequence joins TRBV5-1 and TRBJ2-7; TRBD2 is a possible D gene (5 bases). CDR3 amino acids: CASSTGLDEQYF. The CDR3 nucleotides are TGCGCCAGCAGCACTGGACTGGACGAGCAGTACTTC. The variable domain in full, with the rest retrieved from reference TRBV5-1 and TRBJ2-7, is KAGVTQTPRYLIKTRGQQVTLSCSPISGHRSVSWYQQTPGQGLQFLFEYFSETQRNKGNFPGRFSGRQFSNSRSEMNVSTLELGDSALYLCASSTGLDEQYFGPGTRLTVT.